Listed here are 16 T cell receptor beta chains from one sample, sequenced in a study of T cell changes during pregnancy in multiple sclerosis (dated by TCRdb to the late 2010s). Library preparation used the immunoSEQ multiplex PCR assay. TCRdb's version of the immuneACCESS table is confined to in-frame rearrangements and falls short of the full clone set. An unresolved V gene accounts for under half of the shortfall where checked; the remainder is of unknown origin. The table for this sample lists roughly 100,000 clones; just under 95% of them were counted only once. The top ten constitute roughly 1.5% of the sample. Material: peripheral blood, obtained after pregnancy. The receptors shown here come from a female donor with multiple sclerosis, enrolled in a pregnancy study.

V is TRBV29-1 and J is TRBJ1-1; 8 bases map to TRBD1. Germline CDR1 and CDR2: SQVTM and ANQGSEA. J gave up 6 bases and V 6 bases, and 12 bases lay outside the gene matches. This CDR3 has 14 residues. The CDR3 DNA follows: TGCAGCGTGCCCCATACCGGGACAGGACCTGAAGCTTTCTTT. This sequence encodes CSVPHTGTGPEAFF. The full variable domain, its missing parts supplied by reference TRBV29-1 and TRBJ1-1, is SAVISQKPSRDICQRGTSLTIQCQVDSQVTMMFWYRQQPGQSLTLIATANQGSEATYESGFVIDKFPISRPNLTFSTLTVSNMSPEDSSIYLCSVPHTGTGPEAFFGQGTRLTVV.

The CDR3 spells CASNRRDRDSPLHF. The CDR3 nucleotides are TGTGCCAGTAACCGACGGGACAGGGACTCACCCCTCCACTTT. The chain uses TRBV19 and TRBJ1-6; 9 bases are shared with TRBD1. CDR3 length: 14 amino acids. Germline values: CDR1 LNHDA, CDR2 SQIVND (reference sequence). With 7 bases clipped from V and 10 bases from J, the junction kept 8 bases outside the gene matches.

The chain is built from TRBV11-3 and TRBJ2-7; maybe TRBD2 (5 bases). The CDR3 has 13 residues. V shed 1 base and J shed 5 bases, with 9 bases lying between them. From germline, CDR1 is SGHNT and CDR2 YENEEA. The CDR3 spells CASSLGGLDEQYF. DNA for the CDR3: TGTGCCAGCAGCTTAGGCGGGCTGGACGAGCAGTACTTC. Full variable domain (missing parts from reference TRBV11-3 and TRBJ2-7): EAGVVQSPRYKIIEKKQPVAFWCNPISGHNTLYWYLQNLGQGPELLIRYENEEAVDDSQLPKDRFSAERLKGVDSTLKIQPAELGDSAVYLCASSLGGLDEQYFGPGTRLTVT.

The CDR3 loop reads CASSQAGTIKETQYF. The CDR3 DNA reads as TGCGCCAGCAGCCAAGCCGGGACTATAAAGGAGACCCAGTACTTC. V and J are TRBV4-1 and TRBJ2-5; 7 bases are shared with TRBD2. CDR1 and CDR2 (germline): MGHRA, YSYEKL. This CDR3 has 15 amino acids. The J segment lost 5 bases and the V segment lost 1 base, leaving 7 bases of the junction unmatched.

The chain links TRBV5-1 to TRBJ2-7; 8 bases align to TRBD1. This CDR3 spans 17 amino acids. Trimming cost V 0 bases and J 5 bases; bases outside gene matches: 13. CDR1 and CDR2 (germline): SGHRS, YFSETQ. The CDR3 region is CASSLGAGGGPGDEQYF. The DNA for the CDR3 is TGCGCCAGCAGCTTGGGCGCAGGGGGCGGACCGGGAGACGAGCAGTACTTC.

CDR3 nucleotides: TGTGCCAGCGGACTAGCGGATACCTACAATGAGCAGTTCTTC. Translated: CASGLADTYNEQFF. V is TRBV2 and J is TRBJ2-1; TRBD2 agrees at 10 bases. V dropped 8 bases and J dropped 2; count of bases not matched to a gene: 3. The germline gives CDR1 SNHLY, CDR2 FYNNEI. The CDR3 is made up of 14 amino acids.

A single count supports this clone. V and J are TRBV9 and TRBJ2-3; 11 bases map to TRBD2. CDR3 length equals 19 residues. The V gene's germline CDR1 is SGDLS and CDR2 YYNGEE. With 0 bases clipped from V and 5 bases from J, the junction kept 14 bases outside the gene matches. CDR3 in DNA: TGTGCCAGCAGCGTAGCTGTGTTGGTAGCGGGAGGGCCGGGAGATACGCAGTATTTT. Translating gives CASSVAVLVAGGPGDTQYF.

The genes are TRBV6-1 and TRBJ1-2; D gene uncertain. From germline, CDR1 is MNHNS and CDR2 SASEGT. CDR3 length: 12 amino acids. V was shortened by 2 bases and J by 6 bases, with 7 bases between the two germline ends. CDR3 region: CASSETRDGYTF. In DNA form, the CDR3 reads TGTGCCAGCAGTGAAACGAGGGATGGCTACACCTTC.

The rearrangement joins TRBV7-9 to TRBJ2-7; 8 positions agree with TRBD1. CDR3 length equals 12 residues. CDR1 is SEHNR and CDR2 is FQNEAQ in the germline V gene (reference sequence). V shed 2 bases, J shed 8 bases, and the junction held 2 bases outside the gene matches. CDR3 protein: CASSLQGAQQYF. The CDR3, as DNA: TGTGCCAGCAGCTTACAGGGGGCTCAGCAGTACTTC.

This sequence joins TRBV2 and TRBJ1-4; D call uncertain. Germline assignment: CDR1 SNHLY and CDR2 FYNNEI. This CDR3 spans 14 amino acids. V was pared by 7 bases and J by 5 bases, with 14 bases between. The CDR3 coding sequence is TGTGCCAGCAACCGCGGCGCCCGAAATGAAAAACTGTTTTTT. Residues: CASNRGARNEKLFF.

The chain has TRBV19 and TRBJ2-7; TRBD1 agrees at 9 bases. CDR1 and CDR2 (germline): LNHDA, SQIVND (reference sequence). The ends lost 5 bases at V and 5 bases at J; junction bases unmatched: 7. This CDR3 has 14 amino acids. This CDR3 reads CASSPGQGSHEQYF. DNA of the CDR3: TGTGCCAGTAGTCCTGGACAGGGGTCCCACGAGCAGTACTTC.

The V call is TRBV6-5, the J call TRBJ2-1; D may be TRBD1 (5 bases). Between the trimmed V and J ends, which lost 0 bases and 12 bases, there was a span of 18 bases. Germline V lookup: CDR1 MNHEY, CDR2 SVGAGI. CDR3 length: 15 amino acids. Written as DNA, the CDR3 is TGTGCCAGCAGTTACTCTGGGGCTACATCACGTTTGCAGTTCTTC. Translating gives CASSYSGATSRLQFF.

V is TRBV7-6 and J is TRBJ2-1; the match to TRBD2 covers 8 bases. Germline assignment: CDR1 SGHVS and CDR2 FNYEAQ. After removal of 5 bases from V and 4 bases from J, the junction contained 7 bases not matched to a gene. This CDR3 contains 15 residues. CDR3 residues: CASSPPTSAYNEQFF. The CDR3 nucleotides read TGTGCCAGCAGCCCCCCGACTAGCGCTTACAATGAGCAGTTCTTC.

The V gene is TRBV29-1, the J gene TRBJ2-5; D is perhaps TRBD2 (6 bases). The germline CDR1 and CDR2 sequences are SQVTM and ANQGSEA. Trimming stripped 6 bases from V and 9 bases from J, with 29 bases between. The CDR3 runs to 16 residues. CDR3 nucleotides: TGCAGCGTCGAGGGGACTCGGATCGGAGAAAGAGAAGCCCAGTACTTC. Amino acid sequence: CSVEGTRIGEREAQYF.

The chain recombines TRBV27 with TRBJ1-2; the D gene is possibly TRBD1 (5 bases). Germline assignment: CDR1 MNHEY and CDR2 SMNVEV (reference sequence). Trimming stripped 6 bases from V and 6 bases from J, with 20 bases between. There are 15 residues in the CDR3. The CDR3 region has the DNA TGTGCCAGCAGCCCGGCCAGGACAATGCTTGATGGCTACACCTTC. Residues: CASSPARTMLDGYTF.

This chain uses TRBV13 with TRBJ1-5; 7 bases are a match to TRBD1. The CDR3 loop spans 18 amino acids. After removal of 5 bases from V and 1 base from J, the junction contained 14 bases not matched to a gene. Germline V gene lookup returns CDR1 PRHDT and CDR2 FYEKMQ (reference sequence). CDR3: CASSRRTGARGSNQPQHF. For the CDR3, the DNA is TGTGCCAGCAGCCGTCGGACAGGAGCGAGGGGGAGCAATCAGCCCCAGCATTTT.